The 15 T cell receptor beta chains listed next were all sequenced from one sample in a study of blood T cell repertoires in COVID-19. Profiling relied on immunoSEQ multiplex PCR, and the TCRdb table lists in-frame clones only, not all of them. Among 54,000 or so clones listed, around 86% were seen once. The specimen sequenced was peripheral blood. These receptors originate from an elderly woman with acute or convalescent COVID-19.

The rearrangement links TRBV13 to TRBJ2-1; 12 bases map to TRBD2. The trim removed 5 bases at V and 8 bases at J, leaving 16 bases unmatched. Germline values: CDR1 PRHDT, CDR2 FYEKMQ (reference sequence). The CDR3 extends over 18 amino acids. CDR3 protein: CASSPRRLLAGGWDEQFF. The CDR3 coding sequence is TGTGCCAGCAGCCCACGGAGACTACTAGCGGGAGGTTGGGATGAGCAGTTCTTC.

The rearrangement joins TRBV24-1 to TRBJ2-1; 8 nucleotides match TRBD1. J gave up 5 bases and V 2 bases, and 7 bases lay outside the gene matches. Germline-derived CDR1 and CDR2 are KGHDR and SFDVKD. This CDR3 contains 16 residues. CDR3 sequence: CATSDSGTGEDNEQFF. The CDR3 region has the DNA TGTGCCACCAGTGATTCCGGGACAGGCGAAGACAATGAGCAGTTCTTC.

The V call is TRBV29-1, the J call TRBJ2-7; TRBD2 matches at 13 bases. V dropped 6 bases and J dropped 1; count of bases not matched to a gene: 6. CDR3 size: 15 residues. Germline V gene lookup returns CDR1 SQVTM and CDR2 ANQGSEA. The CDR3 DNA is TGCAGCGTAACAGGACTAGCGGGGGAGTCCTACGAGCAGTACTTC. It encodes CSVTGLAGESYEQYF.

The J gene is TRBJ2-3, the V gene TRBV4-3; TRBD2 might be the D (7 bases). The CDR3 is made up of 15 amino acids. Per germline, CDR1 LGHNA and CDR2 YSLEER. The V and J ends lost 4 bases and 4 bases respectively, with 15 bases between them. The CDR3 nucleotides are TGCGCCAGCAGCCTCCATGGGGGGGCTGCAGATACGCAGTATTTT. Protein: CASSLHGGAADTQYF.

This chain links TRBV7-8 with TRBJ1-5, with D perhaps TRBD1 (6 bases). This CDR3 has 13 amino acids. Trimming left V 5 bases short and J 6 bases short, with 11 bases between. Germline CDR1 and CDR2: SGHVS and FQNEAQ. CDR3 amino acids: CASSLGQLQPQHF. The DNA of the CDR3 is TGTGCCAGCAGCCTAGGACAGCTTCAGCCCCAGCATTTT.

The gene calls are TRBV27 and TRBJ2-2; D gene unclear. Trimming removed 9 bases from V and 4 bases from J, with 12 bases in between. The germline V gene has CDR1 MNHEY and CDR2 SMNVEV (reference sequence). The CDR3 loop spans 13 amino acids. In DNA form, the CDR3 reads TGTGCCAGTAAGACAATGAGCACCGGGGAGCTGTTTTTT. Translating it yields CASKTMSTGELFF.

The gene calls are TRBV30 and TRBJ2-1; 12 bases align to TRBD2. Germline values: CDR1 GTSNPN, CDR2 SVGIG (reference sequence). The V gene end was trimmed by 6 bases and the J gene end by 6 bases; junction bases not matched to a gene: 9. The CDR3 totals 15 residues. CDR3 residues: CACSRLAGGGNEQFF. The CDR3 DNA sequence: TGTGCCTGTTCCCGCCTAGCGGGAGGGGGCAATGAGCAGTTCTTC.

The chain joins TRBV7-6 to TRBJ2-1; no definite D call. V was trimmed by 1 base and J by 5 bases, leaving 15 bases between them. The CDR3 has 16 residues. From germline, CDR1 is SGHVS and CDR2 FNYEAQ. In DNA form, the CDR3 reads TGTGCCAGCAGCTTAGGAGTGGGCCCAACCCACAATGAGCAGTTCTTC. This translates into CASSLGVGPTHNEQFF.

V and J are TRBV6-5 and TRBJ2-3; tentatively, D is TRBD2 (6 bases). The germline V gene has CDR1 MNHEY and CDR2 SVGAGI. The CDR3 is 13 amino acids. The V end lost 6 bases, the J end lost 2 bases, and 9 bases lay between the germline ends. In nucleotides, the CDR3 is TGTGCCAGCAGAAGGGACTTCACAGATACGCAGTATTTT. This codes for CASRRDFTDTQYF.

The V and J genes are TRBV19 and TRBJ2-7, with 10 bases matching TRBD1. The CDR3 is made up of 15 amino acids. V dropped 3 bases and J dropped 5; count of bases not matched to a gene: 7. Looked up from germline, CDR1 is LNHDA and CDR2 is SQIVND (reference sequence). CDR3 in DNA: TGTGCCAGTAGTATCACCGGGACAGGGGCTGACGAGCAGTACTTC. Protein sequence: CASSITGTGADEQYF. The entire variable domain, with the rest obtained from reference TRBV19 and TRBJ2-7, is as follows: DGGITQSPKYLFRKEGQNVTLSCEQNLNHDAMYWYRQDPGQGLRLIYYSQIVNDFQKGDIAEGYSVSREKKESFPLTVTSAQKNPTAFYLCASSITGTGADEQYFGPGTRLTVT.

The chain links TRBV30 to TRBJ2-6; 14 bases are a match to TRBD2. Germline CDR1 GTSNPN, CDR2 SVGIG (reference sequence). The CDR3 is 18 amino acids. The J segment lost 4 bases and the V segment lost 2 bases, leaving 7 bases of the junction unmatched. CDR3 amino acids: CAWSTPGLAGEGANVLTF. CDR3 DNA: TGTGCCTGGAGTACTCCGGGACTAGCGGGAGAAGGGGCCAACGTCCTGACTTTC.

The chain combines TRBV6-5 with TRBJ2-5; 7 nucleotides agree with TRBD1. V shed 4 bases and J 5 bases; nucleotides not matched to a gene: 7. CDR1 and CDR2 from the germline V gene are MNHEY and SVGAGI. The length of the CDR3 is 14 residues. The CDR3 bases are TGTGCCAGCAGTTCCTGGGGACAGATGGAGACCCAGTACTTC. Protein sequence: CASSSWGQMETQYF.

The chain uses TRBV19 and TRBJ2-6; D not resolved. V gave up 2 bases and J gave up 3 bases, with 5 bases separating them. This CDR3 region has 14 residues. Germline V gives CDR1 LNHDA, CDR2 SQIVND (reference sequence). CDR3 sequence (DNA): TGTGCCAGTAGTATAAGAGATGGGGCCAACGTCCTGACTTTC. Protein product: CASSIRDGANVLTF.

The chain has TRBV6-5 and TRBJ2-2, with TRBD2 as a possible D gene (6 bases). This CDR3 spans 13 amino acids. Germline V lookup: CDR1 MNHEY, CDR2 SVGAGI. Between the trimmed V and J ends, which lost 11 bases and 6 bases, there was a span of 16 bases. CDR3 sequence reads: CAATDGGAGELFF. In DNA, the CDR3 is TGTGCCGCTACGGACGGGGGTGCCGGGGAGCTGTTTTTT.

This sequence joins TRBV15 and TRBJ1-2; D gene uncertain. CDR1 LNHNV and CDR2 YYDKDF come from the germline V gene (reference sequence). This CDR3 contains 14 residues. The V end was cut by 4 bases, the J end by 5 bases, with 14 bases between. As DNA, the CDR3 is TGTGCCACCAGCAAGGGCCCGCCGGGGTATGGCTACACCTTC. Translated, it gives CATSKGPPGYGYTF.